What follows are 10 T cell receptor beta chains derived from one specimen sequenced in a study of early T cells in non-severe SARS-CoV-2 infection. TCRdb reanalysed the 5' RACE reads using MiXCR and keeps one entry per CDR3 protein. This table holds around 76,000 distinct CDR3 sequences, 11% found once. The specimen was whole blood. The origin of the receptors is an adult who was a healthcare worker with PCR-confirmed SARS-CoV-2 infection or an uninfected control (not recorded which).

The J gene is TRBJ1-2, the V gene TRBV14, with 7 bases matching TRBD1. Germline V gives CDR1 SGHDN, CDR2 FVKESK. The V gene end was trimmed by 0 bases and the J gene end by 6 bases; junction bases not matched to a gene: 7. The length of the CDR3 is 15 residues. CDR3 amino acids: CASSQDRQGENGYTF. The CDR3 DNA reads TGTGCCAGCAGCCAAGATAGGCAGGGGGAAAATGGCTACACCTTC.

This clonotype occurred many times. The rearrangement uses TRBV11-2 and TRBJ2-1; D is unresolved. This CDR3 contains 13 residues. The ends were cut back, 6 bases at V and 6 bases at J, with 12 bases in the middle. Germline V lookup: CDR1 SGHAT, CDR2 FQNNGV. The CDR3: CASRLFGVNEQFF. The CDR3 DNA reads as TGTGCCAGCAGGCTATTTGGAGTCAATGAGCAGTTCTTC. Full variable domain (rest looked up from reference TRBV11-2 and TRBJ2-1): EAGVAQSPRYKIIEKRQSVAFWCNPISGHATLYWYQQILGQGPKLLIQFQNNGVVDDSQLPKDRFSAERLKGVDSTLKIQPAKLEDSAVYLCASRLFGVNEQFFGPGTRLTVL.

This clonotype came up a few times. V is TRBV11-2 and J is TRBJ2-7, with 7 bases matching TRBD1. The CDR3 covers 12 residues. Germline trimming cut 5 bases from V and 5 bases from J; bases unmatched to any gene: 3. Germline-derived CDR1 and CDR2 are SGHAT and FQNNGV. In nucleotides, the CDR3 is TGTGCCAGCAGCCGTACAGGGGACGAGCAGTACTTC. Translated, it gives CASSRTGDEQYF.

This clonotype has at least ten counts. The rearrangement links TRBV11-3 to TRBJ2-5; 14 bases are a match to TRBD2. This CDR3 spans 17 amino acids. V trimming: 5 bases; J trimming: 2 bases; junction bases outside the gene matches: 7. CDR1 SGHNT and CDR2 YENEEA come from the germline V gene. The CDR3 DNA is TGTGCCAGCAGCCTAGGGACTAGCGGGGGAGCTCAAGAGACCCAGTACTTC. Protein product: CASSLGTSGGAQETQYF.

This clonotype was found many times. This chain connects TRBV6-6 to TRBJ2-1, with D possibly TRBD2 on 6 matching bases. CDR3 size: 17 residues. Trimming removed 2 bases at V and 0 bases at J, with 14 bases between. Germline assignment: CDR1 MNHNY and CDR2 SVGAGI (reference sequence). The CDR3: CASSYPKLANSYNEQFF. The CDR3, as DNA: TGTGCCAGCAGTTACCCAAAACTAGCCAACTCCTACAATGAGCAGTTCTTC.

DNA of the CDR3: TGTGCCAGCACCGGACTTCTCACTGAAGCTTTCTTT. It yields the protein CASTGLLTEAFF. The chain uses TRBV6-5 and TRBJ1-1; D is ambiguous. Germline V gene sequence: CDR1 MNHEY, CDR2 SVGAGI. The CDR3 has 12 residues. V was shortened by 7 bases and J by 4 bases, with 10 bases between the two germline ends.

This clonotype came up many times. The chain carries TRBV27 and TRBJ2-2; D perhaps matches TRBD2 (5 bases). Germline lookup yields CDR1 MNHEY and CDR2 SMNVEV (reference sequence). The ends were cut back, 5 bases at V and 0 bases at J, with 19 bases in the middle. The CDR3 has 18 residues. In DNA form, the CDR3 reads TGTGCCAGCAGTCACGGCTCCGGGGAGCCCGCGAACACCGGGGAGCTGTTTTTT. Its protein product is CASSHGSGEPANTGELFF.

The chain combines TRBV7-6 with TRBJ2-7; no firm D call. Trimming pared 0 bases from V and 5 bases from J, leaving 11 bases between. The CDR3 length is 14 residues. Germline V gives CDR1 SGHVS, CDR2 FNYEAQ. CDR3 nucleotide sequence: TGTGCCAGCAGCTTAGCTCTCGGATTAAACGAGCAGTACTTC. It is translated as CASSLALGLNEQYF.

The chain has TRBV29-1 and TRBJ1-2, with D possibly matching TRBD1 (5 bases). The length of the CDR3 is 13 residues. Trimming took off 7 bases at V and 3 bases at J, with 15 bases between the two ends. The germline gives CDR1 SQVTM, CDR2 ANQGSEA. CDR3 region: CSGDSFGDYGYTF. For the CDR3, the DNA is TGCAGCGGCGACAGTTTCGGTGACTATGGCTACACCTTC.

V gene TRBV7-9 combines with J gene TRBJ1-2; D uncertain. Germline lookup yields CDR1 SEHNR and CDR2 FQNEAQ (reference sequence). This CDR3 region has 16 residues. V lost 5 bases, J lost 7 bases, and 23 bases lay in between. CDR3 protein: CASSQEDGLISGGYTF. CDR3 DNA: TGTGCCAGCAGCCAGGAGGACGGCTTGATTTCTGGTGGCTACACCTTC.